This T cell receptor beta chain was captured in a study of blood T cell repertoires in COVID-19. Study summary: The United States, Italy and Spain were the sources of the acute and convalescent COVID-19 samples. PBMCs, B-cell-depleted T cells, or T cells were the source of the cDNA or gDNA that made up the material.

The CDR3 length is 15 residues. V was pared by 6 bases and J by 5 bases, with 9 bases of the junction left unmatched. The germline gives CDR1 MDHEN, CDR2 SYDVKM. Original handling: Researchers report that nucleated cell counts were estimated from reference gene primer amplification. Profiling relied on immunoSEQ multiplex PCR, and the TCRdb table lists in-frame clones only, not all of them. The DNA gave D and trimming, while V, J and clone size come from that table. The sample records about 160,000 clones, roughly 87% being singletons. The receptor comes from a woman in her fifties or sixties who had recovered from COVID-19. This chain connects TRBV28 to TRBJ2-3, with TRBD1 matching over 9 bases. Specimen: peripheral blood. CDR3: CASSLNRGHKDTQYF. In DNA form, the CDR3 reads TGTGCCAGCAGCCTTAACAGGGGGCACAAAGATACGCAGTATTTT.